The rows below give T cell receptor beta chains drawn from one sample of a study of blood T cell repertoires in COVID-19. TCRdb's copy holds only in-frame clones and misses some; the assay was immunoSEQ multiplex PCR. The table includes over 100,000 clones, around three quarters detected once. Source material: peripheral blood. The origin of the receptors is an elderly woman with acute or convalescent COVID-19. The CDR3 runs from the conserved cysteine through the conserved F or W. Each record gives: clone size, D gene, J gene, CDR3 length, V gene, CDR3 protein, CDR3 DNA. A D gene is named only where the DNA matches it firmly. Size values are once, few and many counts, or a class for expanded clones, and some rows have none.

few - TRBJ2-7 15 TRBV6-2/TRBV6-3 CASSSRLQGSAEQYF TGTGCCAGCAGTTCGAGACTCCAGGGTTCCGCCGAGCAGTACTTC
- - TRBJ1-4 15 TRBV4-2 CASSQEVGSWEKLFF TGTGCCAGCAGCCAAGAGGTGGGCAGCTGGGAAAAACTGTTTTTT
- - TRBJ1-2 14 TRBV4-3 CASSQDYGNYGYTF TGCGCCAGCAGCCAAGATTACGGGAACTATGGCTACACCTTC
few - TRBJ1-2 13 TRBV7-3 CASSAQKTDGYTF TGTGCCAGCAGCGCACAGAAAACAGATGGCTACACCTTC
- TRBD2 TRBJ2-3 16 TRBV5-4 CASRGGGGYSTDTQYF TGTGCCAGCAGGGGCGGGGGGGGCTATAGCACAGATACGCAGTATTTT
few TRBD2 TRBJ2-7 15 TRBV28 CASSFGGGVRHEQYF TGTGCCAGCAGTTTTGGTGGGGGGGTTAGGCACGAGCAGTACTTC
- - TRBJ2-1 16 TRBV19 CASSIAASAPRGEQFF TGTGCCAGTAGTATAGCGGCTAGCGCCCCTAGGGGTGAGCAGTTCTTC
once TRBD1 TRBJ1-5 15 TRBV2 CASSEEGQGYQPQHF TGTGCCAGCAGTGAAGAGGGACAGGGGTATCAGCCCCAGCATTTT
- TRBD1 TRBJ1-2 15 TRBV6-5 CASRPGQVKGYGYTF TGTGCCAGCAGACCCGGACAGGTCAAAGGATATGGCTACACCTTC
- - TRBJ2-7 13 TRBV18 CASSPDSSYEQYF TGTGCCAGCTCACCAGACAGCTCCTACGAGCAGTACTTC
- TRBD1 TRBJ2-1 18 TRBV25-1 CASSEYGAGTGSYNEQFF TGTGCCAGCAGTGAATATGGGGCAGGGACAGGCTCCTACAATGAGCAGTTCTTC
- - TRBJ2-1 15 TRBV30 CAWSTQGTSYNEQFF TGTGCCTGGAGTACGCAGGGCACTTCCTACAATGAGCAGTTCTTC
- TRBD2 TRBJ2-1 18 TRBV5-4 CASSLGGLAGSSYNEQFF TGTGCCAGCAGCTTGGGAGGGCTAGCGGGTAGCTCCTACAATGAGCAGTTCTTC
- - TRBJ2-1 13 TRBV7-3 CASSARLNNEQFF TGTGCCAGCAGCGCCAGACTAAACAATGAGCAGTTCTTC
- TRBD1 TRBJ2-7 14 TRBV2 CASSDDRATYEQYF TGTGCCAGCAGTGACGACAGGGCGACCTACGAGCAGTACTTC
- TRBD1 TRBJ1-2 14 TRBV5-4 CASSIDRDNYGYTF TGTGCCAGCAGCATAGACAGGGACAACTATGGCTACACCTTC
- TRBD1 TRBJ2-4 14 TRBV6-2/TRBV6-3 CASSPDRGINIQYF TGTGCCAGCAGTCCCGACAGGGGAATTAACATTCAGTACTTC
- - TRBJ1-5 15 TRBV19 CASSIGGSLNQPQHF TGTGCCAGTAGTATTGGAGGGAGCCTCAATCAGCCCCAGCATTTT
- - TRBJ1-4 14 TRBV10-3 CAISEDNLMKKLFF TGTGCCATCAGTGAGGATAACCTAATGAAAAAACTGTTTTTT
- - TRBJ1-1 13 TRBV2 CASRQTRGTEAFF TGTGCCAGCAGACAGACTCGAGGGACTGAAGCTTTCTTT
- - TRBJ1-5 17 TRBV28 CARSMDRTKRSNQPQHF TGTGCCAGGTCTATGGACAGAACAAAGAGGAGCAATCAGCCCCAGCATTTT
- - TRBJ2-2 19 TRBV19 CASSRLWRQGNEDTGELFF TGTGCCAGTAGTAGACTGTGGCGTCAGGGAAACGAAGACACCGGGGAGCTGTTTTTT
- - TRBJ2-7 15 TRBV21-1 CASSKGMEGHGEQYF TGTGCCAGCAGCAAAGGAATGGAGGGCCACGGCGAGCAGTACTTC
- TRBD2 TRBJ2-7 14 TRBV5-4 CASSLGTSSYEQYF TGTGCCAGCAGCCTTGGGACTAGCTCCTACGAGCAGTACTTC